This TCR beta chain was recorded in a study of shared clonotypes between healthy human individuals. Germline lookup yields CDR1 SGHVS and CDR2 FNYEAQ. V lost 0 bases to trimming and J lost 4 bases, with 9 bases between them. CDR3 length: 14 amino acids. Profiled with immunoSEQ multiplex PCR; TCRdb holds only in-frame clones, not every one. Of hundreds of thousands of clones in the sample, less than 80% were seen once. This clonotype originated in a woman in her 30s in good health. The V call is TRBV7-6, the J call TRBJ1-1; D remains ambiguous. Sequencing was carried out using memory CD4+ T cells sorted from blood. Subset denoted: CD45RA-negative fraction. The CDR3 DNA reads TGTGCCAGCAGCTTAGCTCACGAAGGCACTGAAGCTTTCTTT. Translation: CASSLAHEGTEAFF.